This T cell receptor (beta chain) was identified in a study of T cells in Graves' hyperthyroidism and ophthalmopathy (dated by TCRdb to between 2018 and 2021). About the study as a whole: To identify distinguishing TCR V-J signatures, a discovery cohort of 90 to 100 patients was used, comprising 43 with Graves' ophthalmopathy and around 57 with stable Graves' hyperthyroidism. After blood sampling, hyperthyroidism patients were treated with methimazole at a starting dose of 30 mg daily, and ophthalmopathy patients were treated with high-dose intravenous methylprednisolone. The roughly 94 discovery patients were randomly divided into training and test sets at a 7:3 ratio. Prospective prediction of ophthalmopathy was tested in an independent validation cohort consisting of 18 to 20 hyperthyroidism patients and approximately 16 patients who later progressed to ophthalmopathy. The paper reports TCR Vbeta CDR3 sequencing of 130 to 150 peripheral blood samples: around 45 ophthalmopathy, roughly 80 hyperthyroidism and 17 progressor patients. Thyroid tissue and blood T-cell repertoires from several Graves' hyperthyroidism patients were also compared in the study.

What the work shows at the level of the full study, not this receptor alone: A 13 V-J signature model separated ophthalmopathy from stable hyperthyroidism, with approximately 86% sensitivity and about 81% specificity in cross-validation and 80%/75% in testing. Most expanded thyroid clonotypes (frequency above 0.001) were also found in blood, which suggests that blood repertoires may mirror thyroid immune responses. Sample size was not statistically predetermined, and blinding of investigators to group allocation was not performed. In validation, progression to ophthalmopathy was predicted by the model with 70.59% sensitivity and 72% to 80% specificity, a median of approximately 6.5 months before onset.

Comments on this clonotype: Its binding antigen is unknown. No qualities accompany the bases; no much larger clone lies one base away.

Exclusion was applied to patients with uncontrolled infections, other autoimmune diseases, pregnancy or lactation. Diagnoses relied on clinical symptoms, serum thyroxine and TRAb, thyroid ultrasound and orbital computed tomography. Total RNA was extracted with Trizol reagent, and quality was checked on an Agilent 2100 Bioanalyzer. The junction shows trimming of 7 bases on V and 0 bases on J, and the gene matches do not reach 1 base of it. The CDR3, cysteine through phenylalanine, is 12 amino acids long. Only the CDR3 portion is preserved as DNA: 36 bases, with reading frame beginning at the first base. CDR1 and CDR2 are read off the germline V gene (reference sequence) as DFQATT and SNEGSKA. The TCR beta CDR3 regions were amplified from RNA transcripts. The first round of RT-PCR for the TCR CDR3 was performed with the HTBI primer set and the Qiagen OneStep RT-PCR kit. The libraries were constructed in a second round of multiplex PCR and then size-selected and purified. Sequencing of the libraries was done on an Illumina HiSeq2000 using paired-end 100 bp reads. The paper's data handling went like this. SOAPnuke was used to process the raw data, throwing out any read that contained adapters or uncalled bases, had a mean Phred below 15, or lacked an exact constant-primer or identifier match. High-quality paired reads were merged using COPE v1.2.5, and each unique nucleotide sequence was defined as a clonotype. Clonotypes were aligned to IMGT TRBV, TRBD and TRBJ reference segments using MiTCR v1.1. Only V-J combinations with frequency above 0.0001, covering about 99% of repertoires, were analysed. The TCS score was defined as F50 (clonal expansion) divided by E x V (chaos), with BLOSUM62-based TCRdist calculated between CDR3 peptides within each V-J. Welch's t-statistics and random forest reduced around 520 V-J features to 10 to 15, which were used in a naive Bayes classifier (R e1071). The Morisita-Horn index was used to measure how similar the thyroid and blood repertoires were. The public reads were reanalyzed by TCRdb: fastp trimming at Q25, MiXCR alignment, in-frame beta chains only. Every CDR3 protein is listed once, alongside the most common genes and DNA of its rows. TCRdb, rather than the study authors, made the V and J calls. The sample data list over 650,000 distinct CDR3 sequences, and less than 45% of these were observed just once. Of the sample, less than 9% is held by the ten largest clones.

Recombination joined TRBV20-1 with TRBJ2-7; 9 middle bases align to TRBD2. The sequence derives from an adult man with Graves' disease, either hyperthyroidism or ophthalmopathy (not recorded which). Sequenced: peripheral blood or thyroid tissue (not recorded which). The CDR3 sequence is CSVSGGSYEQYF. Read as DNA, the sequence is TGCAGTGTTAGCGGGGGCTCCTACGAGCAGTACTTC.